Listed below are T cell receptor beta chains from one sample, sequenced in a study of blood T cell repertoires in COVID-19. Using immunoSEQ multiplex PCR, the repertoire was profiled, and TCRdb retains in-frame clones only, with some absent. The table records around 250,000 clones, around nine tenths of them present only once. Sequencing was carried out using peripheral blood. All receptors come from a woman aged 60-75 years who had recovered from COVID-19. CDR3s include the opening cysteine and the closing phenylalanine or tryptophan. The D gene is left open where the match is weak. Clone size is given for some rows only: seen once, a few or many times, or a class if the clone is expanded.

d_call | j_call | v_call | clone_size | cdr3_nt | cdr3_aa
- | TRBJ2-2 | TRBV18 | - | TGTGCCAGCTCACCACTCCCAACGCAGGGAAACACCGGGGAGCTGTTTTTT | CASSPLPTQGNTGELFF
- | TRBJ1-1 | TRBV29-1 | - | TGCATCGGGGGAAGCGGCACTGAAGCTTTCTTT | CIGGSGTEAFF
- | TRBJ1-2 | TRBV7-9 | - | TGTGCCAGCAGCTTGGACAGCTATGGCTACACCTTC | CASSLDSYGYTF
- | TRBJ2-7 | TRBV28 | - | TGTGCCAGCAGTTGGACGGAGGGCTCTCTCAAGCAGTACTTC | CASSWTEGSLKQYF
TRBD1 | TRBJ2-5 | TRBV6-5 | - | TGTGCCAGCAGTCCCACACAGGGGGCTGTTGAGACCCAGTACTTC | CASSPTQGAVETQYF
- | TRBJ2-7 | TRBV7-9 | - | TGTGCCAGCAGCTTAGGAGTCCTTTACGAGCAGTACTTC | CASSLGVLYEQYF
- | TRBJ1-5 | TRBV28 | - | TGTGCCAGCAGTACTCGGGGGGGATTCAATCAGCCCCAGCATTTT | CASSTRGGFNQPQHF
- | TRBJ2-2 | TRBV4-2 | once | TGTGCCAGCAGCCAAGGCGGACAGCGCGGTTACACCGGGGAGCTGTTTTTT | CASSQGGQRGYTGELFF
- | TRBJ2-1 | TRBV9 | - | TGTGCCAGCAGCGGACGTGGGCAGCACTACAATGAGCAGTTCTTC | CASSGRGQHYNEQFF
- | TRBJ2-7 | TRBV5-1 | - | TGCGCCAGCGCCCCAGTACAGGGAGATGGAGGCGAGCAGTACTTC | CASAPVQGDGGEQYF
TRBD2 | TRBJ2-5 | TRBV15 | - | TGTGCCACCAGCAGAGATAGCGGGCCCGGCGGACAAGAGACCCAGTACTTC | CATSRDSGPGGQETQYF
- | TRBJ2-1 | TRBV6-4 | once | TGTGCCAGCAGTGGGCAGGGGCGCGGTGAGCAGTTCTTC | CASSGQGRGEQFF
- | TRBJ2-4 | TRBV19 | - | TGTGCCAGTAAAGCTGCGGGCGGGGAAAACATTCAGTACTTC | CASKAAGGENIQYF
TRBD2 | TRBJ2-7 | TRBV7-9 | - | TGTGCCAGCAGCCCAGACCGGGGGGACTCCTACGAGCAGTACTTC | CASSPDRGDSYEQYF